The 6 T cell receptor beta chains reported below all come from one sample, sequenced in a study of OX40 agonist ivuxolimab in advanced cancers. Measured with immunoSEQ multiplex PCR; TCRdb has only the in-frame clones, and not every one. The sample includes under 75,000 clones, around 88% of them seen just once. The specimen comprised CD4+ or CD8+ T cells sorted from blood, sampled in a trial of the OX40 agonist ivuxolimab. Receptors were obtained from an adult with an advanced solid tumor such as melanoma, head and neck, liver or kidney cancer.

The chain recombines TRBV4-1 with TRBJ1-2, with TRBD1 matching over 7 bases. This CDR3 is 15 amino acids long. Germline V gene sequence: CDR1 MGHRA, CDR2 YSYEKL. The J segment lost 5 bases and the V segment lost 2 bases, leaving 8 bases of the junction unmatched. CDR3 sequence: CASSQSQGVSYGYTF. The CDR3 DNA reads TGCGCCAGCAGCCAAAGTCAGGGGGTTTCATATGGCTACACCTTC.

In this sample, this clone turned up once. This rearrangement joins TRBV18 to TRBJ2-7; D might be TRBD1 (5 bases). V was clipped by 2 bases and J by 2 bases, with 16 bases between them. The CDR3 consists of 16 residues. Germline V gene sequence: CDR1 KGHSH, CDR2 LQKENI. CDR3 nucleotide sequence: TGTGCCAGCTCACCAAGGGCCCAGGGTCTCGCCTACGAGCAGTACTTC. Translation gives CASSPRAQGLAYEQYF.

This clone was seen once. The CDR3 spells CASSQASGTHEQFF. CDR3 bases: TGTGCCAGCAGCCAGGCTAGCGGGACCCATGAGCAGTTCTTC. The chain carries TRBV4-2 and TRBJ2-1, with TRBD2 matching over 9 bases. Germline V lookup: CDR1 LGHNA, CDR2 YNFKEQ. There are 14 residues in the CDR3. V gave up 3 bases and J gave up 8 bases; unmatched junction bases: 5.

The genes are TRBV5-4 and TRBJ2-1; 8 nucleotides match TRBD1. CDR3 length: 16 amino acids. The J segment lost 8 bases and the V segment lost 5 bases, leaving 15 bases of the junction unmatched. The germline gives CDR1 SGHNT, CDR2 YYREEE (reference sequence). CDR3 coding DNA: TGTGCCAGCAGTCACCCAGGAGGGGACAGGAACTATGAGCAGTTCTTC. Amino acid sequence: CASSHPGGDRNYEQFF.

This clone was seen a handful of times. The chain recombines TRBV5-1 with TRBJ1-2; 11 bases line up with TRBD1. Germline assignment: CDR1 SGHRS and CDR2 YFSETQ. With V trimmed by 2 bases and J by 6 bases, 12 bases remained unmatched. CDR3 size: 17 residues. The CDR3 bases are TGCGCCAGCAGCTTTGGAAATAGGGGACAGGGGGAGGATGGCTACACCTTC. Amino acids: CASSFGNRGQGEDGYTF.

The V gene is TRBV5-1, the J gene TRBJ2-2; D not resolved. The CDR3 is 12 residues long. Germline CDR1 reads SGHRS; CDR2 reads YFSETQ. Deletions cut 1 base from V and 4 bases from J, with 2 bases between. CDR3 protein: CASSLSTGELFF. The CDR3 DNA is TGCGCCAGCAGCTTGAGCACCGGGGAGCTGTTTTTT.